This passage covers 24 T cell receptor beta chains from one sample sequenced in a study of Graves' ophthalmopathy and Graves' hyperthyroidism (dated by TCRdb to between 2018 and 2020). Sequencer: Illumina HiSeq 2000. For repertoire sequencing, the TCR beta CDR3 regions were amplified from RNA transcripts. The first round was an RT-PCR using HTBI primers with the Qiagen OneStep RT-PCR kit, and this first round was followed by a second-round multiplex PCR, then size selection and purification. TCRdb trimmed the raw reads at Q25, called clones with MiXCR and kept productive beta chains. A single entry per CDR3 protein holds the most common genes and DNA from its merged rows. This sample has 300,000 to 400,000 distinct CDR3 sequences in its table, and roughly 17% of those were observed once. The ten top clones hold 2.4% of the sample. The specimen sequenced was peripheral blood. These receptors all come from an adult woman with stable Graves' hyperthyroidism.

Many counts were recorded for this clonotype. J is TRBJ1-5 and V is TRBV20-1; TRBD1 might be the D (6 bases). This CDR3 is built from 17 residues. V lost 0 bases to trimming and J lost 1 base, with 16 bases between them. Germline V CDR1 and CDR2: DFQATT, SNEGSKA (reference sequence). CDR3: CSARDLLQGLSNQPQHF. In DNA, the CDR3 is TGCAGTGCTAGAGACCTTTTACAGGGATTGAGCAATCAGCCCCAGCATTTT.

This clonotype was found many times. As DNA, the CDR3 is TGTGCCAGCAGCACCGACAGACGACTTAAATATACCTACGAGCAGTACTTC. This codes for CASSTDRRLKYTYEQYF. This chain uses TRBV11-1 with TRBJ2-7, with D perhaps TRBD1 (5 bases). This CDR3 has 17 residues. Per the germline V gene, CDR1 is SGHAT and CDR2 is FQDESV (reference sequence). The V end lost 5 bases, the J end lost 2 bases, and 22 bases lay between the germline ends.

There are a few counts of this clonotype. The rearrangement links TRBV5-1 to TRBJ1-2; D is undetermined. Germline V gives CDR1 SGHRS, CDR2 YFSETQ. V lost 1 base and J 3 bases, leaving 22 bases between the germline ends. The CDR3 is 18 residues long. Here the CDR3 DNA reads TGCGCCAGCAGCTTGAATGTCTCGGACCTCCGGCGACACTATGGCTACACCTTC. Protein: CASSLNVSDLRRHYGYTF.

In its sample, this clonotype was seen many times. The chain recombines TRBV12-3 or TRBV12-4 with TRBJ1-1; D is uncertain. Trimming left V 3 bases short and J 3 bases short, with 11 bases between. The CDR3 is 14 amino acids. This CDR3 reads CASSLGGSHTEAFF. CDR3 coding DNA: TGTGCCAGCAGTTTGGGAGGTTCCCACACTGAAGCTTTCTTT.

This sequence joins TRBV6-1 and TRBJ1-2, with 7 bases matching TRBD1. The germline CDR1 and CDR2 sequences are MNHNS and SASEGT. V lost 3 bases, J lost 0 bases, and 1 base stayed unmatched. The CDR3 covers 14 residues. The CDR3 region has the DNA TGTGCCAGCAGTGAGGGGACAGCTAACTATGGCTACACCTTC. Translating it yields CASSEGTANYGYTF.

This clonotype occurred many times. The chain joins TRBV12-3 or TRBV12-4 to TRBJ2-3, with D unresolved. V gave up 8 bases and J gave up 3 bases, with 9 bases separating them. This CDR3 comprises 12 residues. For the CDR3, the DNA is TGTGCCAGCGCTGAGGTTACAGATACGCAGTATTTT. It codes for CASAEVTDTQYF.

This clonotype was counted only a few times. At one boundary the junction diverges from the germline segment, which might be a read error. This chain joins TRBV6-1 and TRBJ2-4; D remains unclear. Germline V lookup: CDR1 MNHNS, CDR2 SASEGT. The CDR3 has 12 residues. This CDR3 is CATRWVGNIKYF. The CDR3 DNA reads as TGTGCCACCCGGTGGGTTGGAAACATTAAGTACTTC.

This clonotype was counted at least ten times. Written as DNA, the CDR3 is TGTGCCAGCAGTTACTTGGGGGAAGGATACTCCTACGAGCAGTACTTC. Its translation: CASSYLGEGYSYEQYF. The chain uses TRBV6-5 and TRBJ2-7, with D perhaps matching TRBD1 or TRBD2 (5 bases each). The ends were cut back, 1 base at V and 0 bases at J, with 13 bases in the middle. Germline V gene data show CDR1 as MNHEY and CDR2 as SVGAGI. There are 16 residues in the CDR3.

This clonotype was found many times. This rearrangement joins TRBV28 to TRBJ1-1; a weak D match, TRBD1 (5 bases). V lost 4 bases and J 8 bases, leaving 11 bases between the germline ends. This CDR3 region has 12 residues. Germline values: CDR1 MDHEN, CDR2 SYDVKM. The CDR3 DNA follows: TGTGCCAGCAGTTCTGTTACAGGAGAAGCTTTCTTT. It codes for CASSSVTGEAFF.

In its sample, this clonotype was seen many times. The V and J genes are TRBV7-2 and TRBJ1-1; D gene unclear. V lost 4 bases and J lost 0, with 12 bases in between. This CDR3 has 15 residues. Germline-derived CDR1 and CDR2 are SGHTA and FQGNSA. CDR3 amino acids: CASSSGGWVNTEAFF. The CDR3 DNA is TGTGCCAGCAGCTCAGGAGGGTGGGTGAACACTGAAGCTTTCTTT.

This clonotype was found many times. The V and J genes are TRBV28 and TRBJ1-6, with D maybe TRBD1 (5 bases). CDR1 MDHEN and CDR2 SYDVKM come from the germline V gene. This CDR3 is 14 amino acids long. Between the trimmed V and J ends, which lost 3 bases and 9 bases, there was a span of 12 bases. Written as DNA, the CDR3 is TGTGCCAGCAGTTTCCGCGACAGATTTTCACCCCTCCACTTT. Its protein product is CASSFRDRFSPLHF.

Concerning this clonotype itself: A much larger clone differs from this one at a single base, so this may be a read error. This rearrangement joins TRBV25-1 to TRBJ1-1; D is unclear. The V end lost 7 bases, the J end lost 1 base, and 4 bases lay between the germline ends. The germline CDR1 and CDR2 sequences are MGHDK and SYGVNS. The CDR3 is 11 amino acids. The CDR3 nucleotides are TGTGCCAGCAAGGGGAACACTGAAGCTTTCTTT. This translates into CASKGNTEAFF.

Many counts were recorded for this clonotype. The chain combines TRBV9 with TRBJ2-5; tentative D call: TRBD1 (6 bases). This CDR3 comprises 16 residues. V was clipped by 2 bases and J by 0 bases, with 14 bases between them. Germline loops: CDR1 SGDLS, CDR2 YYNGEE. The CDR3 sequence: CASSVNRDTNQETQYF. The DNA of the CDR3 is TGTGCCAGCAGCGTCAACCGGGACACCAACCAAGAGACCCAGTACTTC.

In its sample, this clonotype was seen many times. The CDR3 sequence: CASSFTGPRGNQPQHF. CDR3 coding DNA: TGTGCCAGCAGTTTCACCGGCCCGAGAGGCAATCAGCCCCAGCATTTT. The rearrangement uses TRBV27 and TRBJ1-5; D is undetermined. CDR3 size: 16 residues. The V and J ends lost 3 bases and 2 bases respectively, with 14 bases between them. CDR1 MNHEY and CDR2 SMNVEV come from the germline V gene (reference sequence).

The sample holds many counts of this clonotype. This chain uses TRBV24-1 with TRBJ2-7; D perhaps matches TRBD2 (5 bases). The CDR3 has 14 amino acids. Trimming took off 4 bases at V and 6 bases at J, with 15 bases between the two ends. The V gene's germline CDR1 is KGHDR and CDR2 SFDVKD. Here the CDR3 reads CATSDQLSAGEQYF. The CDR3, as DNA: TGTGCCACCAGTGACCAACTAAGCGCGGGCGAGCAGTACTTC.

This clonotype was counted ten times or more. The chain is built from TRBV7-9 and TRBJ2-2; the D is unclear. Trimming cost V 10 bases and J 1 base, with 7 bases left between them. The CDR3 consists of 12 residues. Germline assignment: CDR1 SEHNR and CDR2 FQNEAQ (reference sequence). The CDR3 sequence: CATDGNTGELFF. CDR3 sequence (DNA): TGTGCCACTGACGGGAACACCGGGGAGCTGTTTTTT.

This clonotype appeared many times. J is TRBJ1-1 and V is TRBV5-5, with D possibly TRBD1 on 6 matching bases. This CDR3 is 14 amino acids long. Per germline, CDR1 SGHKS and CDR2 YYEKEE (reference sequence). The germline V and J ends were trimmed by 2 bases and 1 base, with 9 bases remaining between them. CDR3 in DNA: TGTGCCAGCAGCTTCCAGACAGGGAACACTGAAGCTTTCTTT. Residues: CASSFQTGNTEAFF.

The sample holds many counts of this clonotype. The chain carries TRBV2 and TRBJ1-5; 7 bases match TRBD1. Germline V gene sequence: CDR1 SNHLY, CDR2 FYNNEI. Trimming removed 6 bases from V and 1 base from J; junction bases left unmatched: 3. CDR3 size: 14 residues. The CDR3 DNA reads as TGTGCCAGCAGCATGACAGGGAGCAATCAGCCCCAGCATTTT. It codes for CASSMTGSNQPQHF. The entire variable domain, with the rest obtained from reference TRBV2 and TRBJ1-5, is as follows: EPEVTQTPSHQVTQMGQEVILRCVPISNHLYFYWYRQILGQKVEFLVSFYNNEISEKSEIFDDQFSVERPDGSNFTLKIRSTKLEDSAMYFCASSMTGSNQPQHFGDGTRLSIL.

Points on this clonotype: A read error may be the cause here, since a much bigger clone is one base away. The J gene is TRBJ2-2, the V gene TRBV28, with D possibly matching TRBD2 (7 bases). The CDR3 runs 15 residues. The germline CDR1 and CDR2 sequences are MDHEN and SYDVKM. The CDR3 DNA reads as TGTGCCAGCATTTTAGGGGGAGGGCACACCGGGGAGCTGTTTTTT. The encoded protein is CASILGGGHTGELFF.

The genes are TRBV12-3 or TRBV12-4 and TRBJ1-5; the D is unclear. V was shortened by 3 bases and J by 2 bases, with 20 bases between the two germline ends. The CDR3 has 18 residues. The CDR3 DNA sequence: TGTGCCAGCAGTTTTTTCGCTCGTGGCTTACGGGGCAATCAGCCCCAGCATTTT. This codes for CASSFFARGLRGNQPQHF.

This sequence joins TRBV6-2 or TRBV6-3 and TRBJ1-2, with no clear D. The CDR3 is 13 amino acids. The germline V gene has CDR1 MNHEY and CDR2 SVGEGT. The V gene lost 6 bases and the J gene lost 2 bases, with 10 bases spanning the gap. The CDR3 DNA is TGTGCCAGCAGAGATAGCCTGAACTATGGCTACACCTTC. This encodes CASRDSLNYGYTF.

The rearrangement uses TRBV12-3 or TRBV12-4 and TRBJ2-4; no definite D call. This CDR3 region has 16 residues. The germline V and J ends were trimmed by 6 bases and 0 bases, with 15 bases remaining between them. The CDR3 sequence: CASRDQQSLAKNIQYF. In DNA form, the CDR3 reads TGTGCCAGCAGGGACCAGCAGTCACTAGCCAAAAACATTCAGTACTTC.

This clonotype was found many times. The chain carries TRBV9 and TRBJ2-7; 9 bases map to TRBD2. The germline V gene encodes CDR1 SGDLS and CDR2 YYNGEE. This CDR3 has 15 residues. V gave up 2 bases and J gave up 0 bases; unmatched junction bases: 3. The CDR3 DNA follows: TGTGCCAGCAGCGTCGCGGGAGGGAGCTCCTACGAGCAGTACTTC. It is translated as CASSVAGGSSYEQYF.

This clonotype was recorded many times. The chain joins TRBV5-1 to TRBJ2-7; TRBD1 is a possible D gene (7 bases). Trimming removed 0 bases at V and 0 bases at J, with 13 bases between. This CDR3 region has 16 residues. From germline, CDR1 is SGHRS and CDR2 YFSETQ. CDR3 DNA: TGCGCCAGCAGCTTGGGGGACAGACTAGACTCCTACGAGCAGTACTTC. Translated: CASSLGDRLDSYEQYF.